This entry lists 12 T cell receptor beta chains sequenced from one sample in a study of CD8+CD57+ T cells in acquired aplastic anemia. CDR3 and TCR beta VDJ profiling relied on a genomic DNA template. TCRdb processed the reads anew with MiXCR; each CDR3 protein has one entry. The sample lists more than 150,000 distinct CDR3 sequences, just over 45% occurring once. Sequencing was carried out using sorted CD4+, CD8+, or CD8+CD57+ T cells (not recorded which) from PBMCs. These receptor sequences come from a human donor in good health.

This clonotype has a count of ten or more. V usage is TRBV20-1 and J usage is TRBJ2-1; TRBD2 agrees at 7 bases. The V and J ends lost 6 bases and 8 bases, in that order; junction bases with no gene match: 7. The CDR3 extends over 12 amino acids. Germline CDR1 and CDR2: DFQATT and SNEGSKA (reference sequence). CDR3 protein: CSAQRGFYEQFF. The CDR3 coding sequence is TGCAGTGCCCAGCGGGGTTTCTATGAGCAGTTCTTC.

With regard to this clonotype: This may stem from a read error, because a much larger clone lies one nucleotide away. This chain uses TRBV12-3 or TRBV12-4 with TRBJ1-2; D perhaps matches TRBD1 (6 bases). The CDR3 extends over 14 amino acids. Trimming stripped 4 bases from V and 3 bases from J, with 12 bases between. The CDR3 spells CASSSGPGDYGYTF. The DNA of the CDR3 is TGTGCCAGCAGTTCTGGGCCAGGGGACTATGGCTACACCTTC.

This chain connects TRBV29-1 to TRBJ2-3; 7 nucleotides agree with TRBD2. V dropped 6 bases and J dropped 0; count of bases not matched to a gene: 6. CDR3 length equals 14 residues. Germline assignment: CDR1 SQVTM and CDR2 ANQGSEA. The DNA of the CDR3 is TGCAGCGTCGATCTAGCGGACAGCACAGATACGCAGTATTTT. As protein: CSVDLADSTDTQYF.

To note about this clonotype: This may be a read error: a much more frequent sequence differs by one nucleotide. CDR3 amino acids: CASSYRDKPYYGYTF. In nucleotides, the CDR3 is TGTGCCAGCAGTTACAGGGACAAGCCATACTATGGCTACACCTTC. The chain has TRBV6-2 or TRBV6-3 and TRBJ1-2; maybe TRBD1 (6 bases). Germline V gene data show CDR1 as MNHEY and CDR2 as SVGEGT. The length of the CDR3 is 15 residues. V was pared by 2 bases and J by 3 bases, with 13 bases between.

In its sample, this clonotype was seen many times. V usage is TRBV5-1 and J usage is TRBJ2-2; D remains ambiguous. V lost 0 bases and J lost 1, with 10 bases in between. Germline loops: CDR1 SGHRS, CDR2 YFSETQ. The CDR3 loop spans 16 amino acids. The CDR3 region has the DNA TGCGCCAGCAGCTTGGTTCGCCCGGGGAACACCGGGGAGCTGTTTTTT. Translating gives CASSLVRPGNTGELFF.

The chain couples TRBV29-1 to TRBJ2-5; 11 bases are shared with TRBD1. With V trimmed by 6 bases and J by 4 bases, 7 bases remained unmatched. CDR1 and CDR2 from the germline V gene are SQVTM and ANQGSEA. The CDR3 has 14 amino acids. Here the CDR3 reads CSVEGTGGSETQYF. DNA for the CDR3: TGCAGCGTGGAGGGGACAGGGGGTTCAGAGACCCAGTACTTC.

This clonotype was seen many times. The chain carries TRBV7-2 and TRBJ1-2, with no clear D. This CDR3 is built from 14 residues. V was clipped by 3 bases and J by 4 bases, with 12 bases between them. Germline CDR1 SGHTA, CDR2 FQGNSA. The CDR3 bases are TGTGCCAGCAGCTTTGGGCAGTCCCCCTATGGCTACACCTTC. As protein: CASSFGQSPYGYTF.

Ten or more counts support this clonotype. The rearrangement links TRBV24-1 to TRBJ2-7; a weak D match, TRBD1 (5 bases). Germline-derived CDR1 and CDR2 are KGHDR and SFDVKD. Trimming cost V 1 base and J 2 bases, with 8 bases left between them. CDR3 length: 14 amino acids. The chain's CDR3 is CATSDFRVPYEQYF. DNA for the CDR3: TGTGCCACCAGTGATTTCAGGGTTCCCTACGAGCAGTACTTC.

Ten or more counts support this clonotype. The rearrangement links TRBV5-1 to TRBJ2-1; D is perhaps TRBD1 or TRBD2 (5 bases each). Trimming took off 6 bases at V and 7 bases at J, with 14 bases between the two ends. The CDR3 length is 13 residues. Germline V gives CDR1 SGHRS, CDR2 YFSETQ. The CDR3 spells CASMRLAGNEQFF. The CDR3 DNA reads as TGCGCCAGCATGCGCCTAGCAGGGAATGAGCAGTTCTTC.

This clonotype showed up just a few times. The chain has TRBV6-1 and TRBJ1-1; weak D call: TRBD1 (6 bases). The CDR3 length is 15 residues. The V and J ends lost 7 bases and 3 bases respectively, with 18 bases between them. CDR1 MNHNS and CDR2 SASEGT come from the germline V gene. CDR3 residues: CASTNGWGADTEAFF. In nucleotides, the CDR3 is TGTGCCAGCACCAACGGGTGGGGGGCGGACACTGAAGCTTTCTTT.

The chain couples TRBV2 to TRBJ1-5; no definite D call. This CDR3 comprises 14 residues. CDR1 and CDR2 from the germline V gene are SNHLY and FYNNEI. With 4 bases removed from V and 2 bases from J, the gap between germline ends came to 9 bases. The CDR3 bases are TGTGCCAGCAGTGTAGGGCGAGGCAATCAGCCCCAGCATTTT. This translates into CASSVGRGNQPQHF.

The sample holds many counts of this clonotype. The rearrangement links TRBV7-9 to TRBJ2-1; D uncertain. The ends were cut back, 0 bases at V and 4 bases at J, with 4 bases in the middle. The CDR3 spans 13 residues. Germline V gene lookup returns CDR1 SEHNR and CDR2 FQNEAQ (reference sequence). CDR3 coding DNA: TGTGCCAGCAGCTTAGCAAGTTACAATGAGCAGTTCTTC. This gives the protein CASSLASYNEQFF.